This TCR beta chain originates from a study of blood T cells in healthy people across ages. Study results and limitations: As naive T cell percentage varied, TCR beta diversity correlated strongly with it. Donor CMV infection status was unknown, possibly confounding age-related changes in expanded clonotypes.

This clonotype turned up a few times. Its matching antigen is unknown. The authors ran a second PCR of about 7 to 11 cycles using a sample-barcoded 5' primer and a J-beta primer mix. TCRdb reanalysed the 5' RACE reads using MiXCR and keeps one entry per CDR3 protein. The sample has 750,000 or so distinct CDR3 sequences; roughly 25% are singletons. Every sample yielded at least 6.5 million isolated PBMCs. Germline lookup yields CDR1 MNHEY and CDR2 SVGEGT. V was shortened by 7 bases and J by 10 bases, with 11 bases between the two germline ends. This CDR3 region has 11 residues. The same sample was also used in a study of T cells of mothers and their children. That paper adds: Each donor was one of three healthy Caucasian mothers or one of their six children.

V and J are TRBV6-2 or TRBV6-3 and TRBJ2-1; D may be TRBD2 (7 bases). This clonotype was obtained from a boy aged 5-17 years in good health. Sequencing was carried out using blood. The CDR3 DNA reads TGTGCCAGCAAGTGGGGGGGCGAGCAGTTCTTC. Encoded protein: CASKWGGEQFF.